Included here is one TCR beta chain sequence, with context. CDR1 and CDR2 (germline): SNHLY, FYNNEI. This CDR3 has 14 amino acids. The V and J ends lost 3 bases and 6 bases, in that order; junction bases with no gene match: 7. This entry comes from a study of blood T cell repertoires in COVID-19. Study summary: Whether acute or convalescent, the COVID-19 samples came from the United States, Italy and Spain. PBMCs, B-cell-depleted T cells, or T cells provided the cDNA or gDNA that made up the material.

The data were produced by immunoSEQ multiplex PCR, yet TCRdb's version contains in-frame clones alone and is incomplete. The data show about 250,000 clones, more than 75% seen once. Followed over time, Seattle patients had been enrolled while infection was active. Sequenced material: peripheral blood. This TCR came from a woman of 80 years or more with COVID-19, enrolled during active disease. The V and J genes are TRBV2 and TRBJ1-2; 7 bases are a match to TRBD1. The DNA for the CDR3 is TGTGCCAGCAGTGATCAGTCGACAGGGAATGGCTACACCTTC. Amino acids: CASSDQSTGNGYTF.